This is a list of T cell receptor beta chains from one sample in a study of T cell clusters in autoimmune cytopenias. Using the multiplex PCR reads, TCRdb records one entry per CDR3 protein without DNA. The sample's table shows 3,000 to 3,500 distinct CDR3 sequences. These same data were also listed under a study on T cell repertoires in aging, cancer and after chemotherapy.

The sample taken for sequencing was peripheral blood. These receptors came from a human donor in good health. CDR3s include the opening cysteine and the closing phenylalanine or tryptophan. The size field is filled for only some rows; it gives once, few, many or a size class.

>medium-sized|TRBJ2-3|TRBV7-2
CASSATTSTDTQYF
>-|TRBJ2-7|TRBV28
CASSEPGSGRGRNEQFF
>medium-sized|TRBJ2-1|TRBV30
CAWSGTGDSYNEQFF
>-|TRBJ2-5|TRBV20-1
CSALQLAGNQETQYF
>medium-sized|TRBJ1-3|TRBV12-3/TRBV12-4
CASGPLNTIYF
>-|TRBJ1-5|TRBV11-2
CASSFSTDSNQPQHF
>medium-sized|TRBJ2-7|TRBV4-3
CASSQDRDRNYEQYF
>medium-sized|TRBJ2-3|TRBV20-1
CSAYPVTGGIDTQYF
>-|TRBJ2-5|TRBV20-1
CSARGDGKQETQYF
>medium-sized|TRBJ1-4|TRBV20-1
CSASHRGSEKLFF
>medium-sized|TRBJ2-7|TRBV7-9
CASSLAGSYEQYF
>medium-sized|TRBJ1-1|TRBV6-6
CASTHPPRNTEAFF
>medium-sized|TRBJ2-2|TRBV7-9
CASSLETGELFF
>medium-sized|TRBJ1-2|TRBV27
CASSLSGRFGYGYTF
>medium-sized|TRBJ2-1|TRBV19
CASKSKRDHEQFF
>-|TRBJ1-2|TRBV7-2
CASSQEGIGYTF
>medium-sized|TRBJ1-4|TRBV6-1
CASSEGLYEKLFF
>medium-sized|TRBJ2-1|TRBV29-1
CSVEGPEGPSEQFF
>-|TRBJ1-1|TRBV23-1
CASSQSGTEAFF
>medium-sized|TRBJ1-4|TRBV6-1
CASSEATGRIISNEKLFF
>medium-sized|TRBJ2-5|TRBV19
CASSIRGPETQYF
>-|TRBJ2-3|TRBV18
CASSPLEGASNTDTQYF
>medium-sized|TRBJ2-2|TRBV7-9
CASSPPGLNTGELFF
>medium-sized|TRBJ2-2|TRBV20-1
CSARDHFSGELFF
>medium-sized|TRBJ1-5|TRBV29-1
CSVVVGQGGNQPQHF
>-|TRBJ2-1|TRBV9
CASSVDELNEQFF
>medium-sized|TRBJ2-7|TRBV11-2
CASSLRAGETYEQYF
>-|TRBJ1-6|TRBV28
CASRGMGHSPLHF
>medium-sized|TRBJ1-6|TRBV28
CASSPSRGTGSPLHF
>medium-sized|TRBJ2-7|TRBV7-9
CASSAPSQDYEQYF
>-|TRBJ2-7|TRBV5-1
CASKNSGTTPYEQYF
>medium-sized|TRBJ2-3|TRBV24-1
CATSEPSLAGSVYF
>medium-sized|TRBJ1-1|TRBV7-9
CASSPRDSVMNTEAFF
>medium-sized|TRBJ2-6|TRBV27
CASSRDFRGSGANVLTF
>medium-sized|TRBJ2-7|TRBV6-1
CASSEAGTRGPYEQYF
>-|TRBJ1-2|TRBV28
CASSLSAGEGYGYTF
>medium-sized|TRBJ2-5|TRBV6-5
CASSSSQDGGETQYF
>medium-sized|TRBJ2-7|TRBV6-2/TRBV6-3
CASSQTESYEQYF
>-|TRBJ2-5|TRBV13
CASSLSGTGTGETQYF
>medium-sized|TRBJ2-2|TRBV5-4
CASSYRDMGPGELFF
>medium-sized|TRBJ1-6|TRBV27
CASSLSWAKGSPLHF
>medium-sized|TRBJ2-4|TRBV29-1
CSAELAGGRGDIQYF
>large|TRBJ1-2|TRBV19
CASSIGGLGYTF
>-|TRBJ1-1|TRBV28
CASSRTGANTEAFF
>medium-sized|TRBJ1-3|TRBV7-2
CASSIDRGQGNTIYF
>medium-sized|TRBJ2-3|TRBV7-2
CASSPTSGGALTDTQYF
>medium-sized|TRBJ2-1|TRBV20-1
CSALPDRGEGLAGVSYNEQFF
>medium-sized|TRBJ1-3|TRBV7-9
CASSLDLRWENTIYF
>-|TRBJ2-7|TRBV7-3
CASSLNRGYEQYF
>medium-sized|TRBJ2-5|TRBV7-2
CASSSKLRGTSGRKTQYF
>-|TRBJ2-7|TRBV28
CASSLSHRAYEQYF
>large|TRBJ1-2|TRBV29-1
CSVGFGRSGYTF
>medium-sized|TRBJ2-1|TRBV6-1
CASSEAATSGPYNEQFF
>medium-sized|TRBJ2-6|TRBV5-4
CASSPRTGRSGANVLTF
>medium-sized|TRBJ1-1|TRBV7-9
CASSLPVATEAFF
>medium-sized|TRBJ2-5|TRBV7-2
CASSLAGAETQYF
>medium-sized|TRBJ2-7|TRBV19
CASSISGSPILEQYF
>medium-sized|TRBJ1-3|TRBV12-3/TRBV12-4
CASSLAYSGNTIYF
>medium-sized|TRBJ2-2|TRBV7-2
CASSLASLGTGELFF
>medium-sized|TRBJ2-7|TRBV6-2/TRBV6-3
CASKGLGYEQYF